This T cell receptor (beta chain) was identified in a study of identical twins. General study findings and limits: Out-of-frame alpha sequences shared between twins exhibited an excess of low generation probability. Findings depended on cross-sectional statistics rather than tracking the same donors. There were fewer insertions in abundant cord blood beta clonotypes, but memory repertoires showed no such pattern.

Only a few counts were recorded for this clonotype. Its antigen is as yet unknown. TCRdb re-derived calls from the 5' RACE reads in MiXCR, one entry per CDR3 protein. The data contain some 600,000 distinct CDR3 sequences, about 7.1% of them seen just once; the ten biggest clones take up 1.6%. V was trimmed by 4 bases and J by 4 bases, leaving 13 bases between them. The V gene's germline CDR1 is MNHEY and CDR2 SVGAGI. The CDR3 loop spans 14 amino acids. The sample was also reused in another study, on yellow fever vaccine responses in identical twins. In that study: After vaccination, twins' T cell response reportedly seemed partly convergent, partly personalized.

This clonotype originated in a woman aged 18-30 years in good health. The sequencing input was PBMCs. The rearrangement joins TRBV6-5 to TRBJ1-1, with D possibly matching TRBD1 (6 bases). The CDR3 loop reads CASSSAGGGTEAFF. For the CDR3, the DNA is TGTGCCAGCAGTTCCGCCGGAGGGGGCACTGAAGCTTTCTTT.